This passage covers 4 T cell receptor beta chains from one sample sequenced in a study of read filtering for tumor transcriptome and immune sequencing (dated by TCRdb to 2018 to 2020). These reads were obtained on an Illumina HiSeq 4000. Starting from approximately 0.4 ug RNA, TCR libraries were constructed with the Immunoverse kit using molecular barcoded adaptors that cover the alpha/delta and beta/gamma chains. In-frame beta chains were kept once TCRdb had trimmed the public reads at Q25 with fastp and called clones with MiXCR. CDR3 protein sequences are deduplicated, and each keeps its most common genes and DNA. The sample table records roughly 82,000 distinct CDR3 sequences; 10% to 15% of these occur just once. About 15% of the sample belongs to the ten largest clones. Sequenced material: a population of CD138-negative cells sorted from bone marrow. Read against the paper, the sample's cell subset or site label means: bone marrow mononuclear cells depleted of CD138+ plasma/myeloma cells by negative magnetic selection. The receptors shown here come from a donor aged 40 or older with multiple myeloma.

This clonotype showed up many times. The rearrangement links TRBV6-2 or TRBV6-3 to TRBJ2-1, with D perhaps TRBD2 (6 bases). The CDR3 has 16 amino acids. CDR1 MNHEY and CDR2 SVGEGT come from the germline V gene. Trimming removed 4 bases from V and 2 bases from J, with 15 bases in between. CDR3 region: CASSSIRDWPYNEQFF. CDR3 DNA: TGTGCCAGCAGTTCAATCCGGGACTGGCCCTACAATGAGCAGTTCTTC.

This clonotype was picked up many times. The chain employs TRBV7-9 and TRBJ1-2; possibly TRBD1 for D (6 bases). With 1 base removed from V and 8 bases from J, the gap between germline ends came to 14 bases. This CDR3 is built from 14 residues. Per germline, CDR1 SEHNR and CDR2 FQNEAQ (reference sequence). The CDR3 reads CASSLDGGAEGYTF. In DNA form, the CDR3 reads TGTGCCAGCAGCTTAGATGGGGGCGCGGAAGGCTACACCTTC.

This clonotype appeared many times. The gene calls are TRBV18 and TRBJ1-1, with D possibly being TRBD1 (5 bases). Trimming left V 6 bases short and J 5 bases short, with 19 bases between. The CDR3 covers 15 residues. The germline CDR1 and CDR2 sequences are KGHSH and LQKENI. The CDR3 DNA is TGTGCCAGCTCTCCCGCGGAAGCAGGGATGACTGAAGCTTTCTTT. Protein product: CASSPAEAGMTEAFF. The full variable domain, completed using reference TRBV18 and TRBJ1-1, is NAGVMQNPRHLVRRRGQEARLRCSPMKGHSHVYWYRQLPEEGLKFMVYLQKENIIDESGMPKERFSAEFPKEGPSILRIQQVVRGDSAAYFCASSPAEAGMTEAFFGQGTRLTVV.

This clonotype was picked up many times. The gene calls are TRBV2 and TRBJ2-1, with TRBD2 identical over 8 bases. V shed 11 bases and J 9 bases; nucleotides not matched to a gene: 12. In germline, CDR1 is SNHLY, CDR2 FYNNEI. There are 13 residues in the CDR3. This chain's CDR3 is CASLGLAGAEQFF. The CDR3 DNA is TGTGCCTCCCTGGGGCTAGCGGGCGCTGAGCAGTTCTTC.